The rows below give T cell receptor beta chains drawn from one sample of a study of cytomegalovirus exposure and HLA in healthy donors. Some clones are missing from TCRdb's copy, which holds only in-frame ones; the method was immunoSEQ multiplex PCR. The sample has 150,000 or so clones; more than 60% are singletons. The sample taken for sequencing was PBMCs. The receptors were gathered from a man aged 35 to 55 in good health and CMV-seropositive. Each CDR3 is given with its conserved first and last residue. Each record gives: V gene, CDR3 protein.

V gene: TRBV13
CDR3 protein: CASSSGTEYGYTF

V gene: TRBV7-2
CDR3 protein: CASSLEPGTNGGYEQYF

V gene: TRBV5-4
CDR3 protein: CASSLAQSSQETQYF

V gene: TRBV15
CDR3 protein: CATRTGSSYEQYF

V gene: TRBV7-2
CDR3 protein: CASSTPAGGSYNEQFF

V gene: TRBV19
CDR3 protein: CASSIEGQGALAFNEQFF

V gene: TRBV5-3
CDR3 protein: CARSLPAGGPGNEQFF

V gene: TRBV9
CDR3 protein: CASSVGPGGRTNEKLFF

V gene: TRBV5-4
CDR3 protein: CASSRREAGYHTGELFF

V gene: TRBV11-2
CDR3 protein: CASSLDPTANEQFF

V gene: TRBV15
CDR3 protein: CATSTWAGVRNTIYF

V gene: TRBV5-1
CDR3 protein: CASSLAPSGPHNEQFF

V gene: TRBV28
CDR3 protein: CASTEQQERTDTQYF

V gene: TRBV18
CDR3 protein: CASSPNRLAFGEQYF

V gene: TRBV7-9
CDR3 protein: CASSPQGGGYEQYF

V gene: TRBV7-3
CDR3 protein: CASSFLAGGTNEQFF

V gene: TRBV7-9
CDR3 protein: CASSLLASGEQYF

V gene: TRBV6-5
CDR3 protein: CASSLHQGANGYTF

V gene: TRBV28
CDR3 protein: CASRDAPPLLAGGPDTQYF

V gene: TRBV10-3
CDR3 protein: CAIRGQGGTEAFF

V gene: TRBV20-1
CDR3 protein: CSAGTSHEQFF

V gene: TRBV27
CDR3 protein: CASSLVGEAGPYEQYF

V gene: TRBV4-1
CDR3 protein: CASSQEGGSLYEQYF

V gene: TRBV11-2
CDR3 protein: CASSFGQSEKLFF

V gene: TRBV5-1
CDR3 protein: CASSLGGTADYEQYF

V gene: TRBV9
CDR3 protein: CASSSYRDSKVTQYF

V gene: TRBV30
CDR3 protein: CAWSVGRREQYF

V gene: TRBV30
CDR3 protein: CAWSPQGNQPQHF

V gene: TRBV6-1
CDR3 protein: CASSEGQGLYGYTF

V gene: TRBV7-8
CDR3 protein: CASSLRQKTSGRAVEGDTQYF

V gene: TRBV7-9
CDR3 protein: CASSLSGASTEAFF

V gene: TRBV4-1
CDR3 protein: CASSQVGGLDHNEQFF

V gene: TRBV10-2
CDR3 protein: CASSAIAGGVNTQYF

V gene: TRBV18
CDR3 protein: CASSPREGGYTF

V gene: TRBV7-6
CDR3 protein: CASTLLGGLGGRTGELFF

V gene: TRBV7-2
CDR3 protein: CASSLNGGETQYF

V gene: TRBV5-1
CDR3 protein: CASSMTGGGSYEQYF

V gene: TRBV30
CDR3 protein: CAWNRSPGQGMPQYF

V gene: TRBV28
CDR3 protein: CASSLGGSNQPQHF

V gene: TRBV4-3
CDR3 protein: CASSPRTGREQYF

V gene: TRBV7-5
CDR3 protein: CVRSLIIAGGSLSNQPQHF

V gene: TRBV11-2
CDR3 protein: CASRLLAGGPDTQYF

V gene: TRBV28
CDR3 protein: CASSATGQGNTGELFF

V gene: TRBV5-1
CDR3 protein: CASSLGGLRGKNIQYF

V gene: TRBV19
CDR3 protein: CASREGSTNEKLFF

V gene: TRBV19
CDR3 protein: CASSEGQLTVGNTIYF

V gene: TRBV15
CDR3 protein: CATSGAGYEQYF

V gene: TRBV4-2
CDR3 protein: CASSLGTSGSNEQFF

V gene: TRBV7-2
CDR3 protein: CASSRGGEQYF

V gene: TRBV20-1
CDR3 protein: CSARGPDEQFF

V gene: TRBV19
CDR3 protein: CASTSGAVNEQFF

V gene: TRBV7-3
CDR3 protein: CASSLATGTPNNEQFF